The 19 T cell receptor beta chains reported below all come from one sample, sequenced in a study of post-analysis software for immune sequencing data. Findings and caveats of the study: A few TRBV segments occurring more often in patients than controls included TRBV5-6, TRBV5-1 and TRBV20-1.

Unique molecular identifiers were present in the TCR beta cDNA libraries. TCRdb re-called the PCR reads with MiXCR, one entry per CDR3 protein. The table has a few hundred thousand distinct CDR3 sequences, approximately 38% seen once; the top ten hold 10% to 15%. These receptors' targets are unknown. The specimen sequenced was blood. Receptors originate from a girl aged 5-17 years with multiple sclerosis.

The chain uses TRBV15 and TRBJ1-2; 7 bases are a match to TRBD1. Looked up from germline, CDR1 is LNHNV and CDR2 is YYDKDF (reference sequence). This CDR3 is built from 15 residues. V gave up 0 bases and J gave up 5 bases; unmatched junction bases: 6. The CDR3 protein is CATSRDQGDGYGYTF. CDR3 in DNA: TGTGCCACCAGCAGAGATCAGGGGGACGGATATGGCTACACCTTC.

This clonotype was counted between two and nine times. This rearrangement joins TRBV20-1 to TRBJ1-1; D call uncertain. Germline V CDR1 and CDR2: DFQATT, SNEGSKA (reference sequence). Between the trimmed V and J ends, which lost 5 bases and 6 bases, there was a span of 19 bases. The CDR3 covers 14 residues. The CDR3 loop reads CSAPRQLAMAEAFF. The CDR3 DNA reads as TGCAGTGCTCCCCGACAATTGGCGATGGCTGAAGCTTTCTTT.

On this clonotype itself: The junction and the germline gene differ at one end; a read error may be behind it. The chain links TRBV6-1 to TRBJ1-6; D ambiguous. Germline values: CDR1 MNHNS, CDR2 SASEGT. The CDR3 has 14 residues. The CDR3 is CASSGSSYNSPLHF. DNA for the CDR3: TGTGCCAGTAGTGGGAGCTCCTATAATTCACCCCTCCACTTT.

The V and J genes are TRBV7-3 and TRBJ2-6; D is perhaps TRBD1 (6 bases). V lost 2 bases, J lost 0 bases, and 11 bases lay in between. The CDR3 extends over 17 amino acids. Germline V gives CDR1 SGHTA, CDR2 FQGTGA. CDR3 coding DNA: TGTGCCAGCAGCTTATCGACAGGTCCCTCTGGGGCCAACGTCCTGACTTTC. This translates into CASSLSTGPSGANVLTF.

This clonotype was observed a single time. A much more abundant neighbour one base away suggests this may be a read error. The V and J genes are TRBV3-1 and TRBJ2-7; TRBD2 agrees at 7 bases. Germline V CDR1 and CDR2: LGHDT, YNNKEL (reference sequence). With V trimmed by 5 bases and J by 0 bases, 4 bases remained unmatched. This CDR3 has 14 amino acids. CDR3 DNA: TGTGCCAGCAGCACCCGGGACTACTCCTACGAGCAGTACTTC. It yields the protein CASSTRDYSYEQYF.

The rearrangement uses TRBV29-1 and TRBJ2-3, with D possibly being TRBD1 (6 bases). Trimming removed 2 bases at V and 3 bases at J, with 12 bases between. The CDR3 runs 14 residues. Per the germline V gene, CDR1 is SQVTM and CDR2 is ANQGSEA. DNA for the CDR3: TGCAGCGTTGAAAACAGGGTCGGGACAGATACGCAGTATTTT. Protein: CSVENRVGTDTQYF.

CDR3 sequence: CASGLRTGSTDTQYF. CDR3 DNA sequence: TGTGCCAGCGGCCTAAGGACAGGGAGCACAGATACGCAGTATTTT. The rearrangement uses TRBV3-1 and TRBJ2-3; 8 nucleotides agree with TRBD1. Germline CDR1 is LGHDT and CDR2 is YNNKEL (reference sequence). V gave up 8 bases and J gave up 0 bases; unmatched junction bases: 7. The CDR3 covers 15 residues.

A remark on this clonotype: Relative to the germline gene, one junction end is altered; a read error may explain this. The CDR3 sequence: CASSDDLSSCNEQFF. CDR3 nucleotides: TGTGCCAGCAGCGACGACCTCAGCTCCTGCAATGAGCAGTTCTTC. The chain couples TRBV5-5 to TRBJ2-1; D is unresolved. The CDR3 length is 15 residues. Germline V lookup: CDR1 SGHKS, CDR2 YYEKEE (reference sequence).

Regarding this clonotype: One end of the junction is discordant with germline, which a read error may explain. This chain uses TRBV6-5 with TRBJ2-1; weak D call: TRBD1 (7 bases). Germline CDR1 MNHEY, CDR2 SVGAGI. The CDR3 contains 18 residues. The CDR3 loop reads CASSYWSPRAPRGDEQFF. The CDR3 nucleotides are TGTGCCAGTAGTTACTGGTCCCCCCGGGCACCCAGGGGGGATGAGCAGTTCTTC.

The chain is built from TRBV12-5 and TRBJ2-2, with 7 bases aligning to TRBD2. The J segment lost 5 bases and the V segment lost 7 bases, leaving 4 bases of the junction unmatched. The CDR3 consists of 13 residues. Per germline, CDR1 LGHNT and CDR2 FRNRAP. CDR3 DNA: TGTGCTAGTGCCCTGGGGGGGACCGGGGAGCTGTTTTTT. This gives the protein CASALGGTGELFF.

This clonotype was observed a few times. The rearrangement uses TRBV12-3 or TRBV12-4 and TRBJ1-4, with 7 bases fitting TRBD1. The CDR3 is made up of 14 amino acids. With V trimmed by 3 bases and J by 6 bases, 4 bases remained unmatched. The CDR3 DNA follows: TGTGCCAGCAGTTTGACAGGGCTATATGAAAAACTGTTTTTT. Its protein product is CASSLTGLYEKLFF.

The rearrangement links TRBV4-2 to TRBJ2-1; D is uncertain. Trimming pared 1 base from V and 0 bases from J, leaving 10 bases between. Germline lookup yields CDR1 LGHNA and CDR2 YNFKEQ. The CDR3 spans 16 residues. The chain's CDR3 is CASSQGEVSSYNEQFF. DNA for the CDR3: TGTGCCAGCAGCCAAGGTGAAGTAAGCTCCTACAATGAGCAGTTCTTC.

The chain recombines TRBV7-9 with TRBJ2-1; D perhaps matches TRBD1 (5 bases). Germline CDR1 reads SEHNR; CDR2 reads FQNEAQ (reference sequence). Between the trimmed V and J ends, which lost 0 bases and 7 bases, there was a span of 10 bases. The length of the CDR3 is 14 residues. Here the CDR3 reads CASSLAGPRNEQFF. The CDR3 DNA reads TGTGCCAGCAGCTTAGCGGGGCCTCGGAATGAGCAGTTCTTC.

This clonotype was counted only a few times. V and J are TRBV2 and TRBJ2-5, with 13 positions matching TRBD2. Germline CDR1 SNHLY, CDR2 FYNNEI. The V and J ends lost 7 bases and 3 bases, in that order; junction bases with no gene match: 11. This CDR3 contains 17 residues. The CDR3: CASTVPGLAGKEETQYF. As DNA, the CDR3 is TGTGCCAGCACCGTCCCGGGACTAGCGGGGAAAGAAGAGACCCAGTACTTC.

In the case of this clonotype: This may stem from a read error, because a much larger clone lies one nucleotide away. The gene calls are TRBV7-8 and TRBJ2-1; TRBD2 matches at 8 bases. Germline V CDR1 and CDR2: SGHVS, FQNEAQ. CDR3 length: 16 residues. The CDR3: CANSRIGTSSYNEQFF. CDR3 bases: TGTGCCAACAGCCGGATAGGGACTAGCTCCTACAATGAGCAGTTCTTC.

This clonotype was seen a few times. V usage is TRBV5-1 and J usage is TRBJ1-2; D ambiguous. V lost 2 bases, J lost 6 bases, and 11 bases lay in between. The CDR3 is made up of 13 amino acids. Germline-derived CDR1 and CDR2 are SGHRS and YFSETQ. CDR3 nucleotide sequence: TGCGCCAGCAGCTTCGTACGTGGACATGGCTACACCTTC. Translation: CASSFVRGHGYTF.

This rearrangement joins TRBV7-8 to TRBJ2-5; TRBD2 is a possible D gene (5 bases). The J call is doubtful: the DNA matches TRBJ2-7 better. In germline, CDR1 is SGHVS, CDR2 FQNEAQ. CDR3 length: 12 residues. The CDR3 coding sequence is TGTGCCAGCAGCGTGCTAGGAGGCGAGCAGTACTTC. This translates into CASSVLGGEQYF.

This clonotype has a handful of counts. J is TRBJ2-7 and V is TRBV29-1; TRBD1 matches at 7 bases. V was pared by 4 bases and J by 4 bases, with 4 bases of the junction left unmatched. This CDR3 is 12 amino acids long. The germline CDR1 and CDR2 sequences are SQVTM and ANQGSEA. The CDR3 nucleotides are TGCAGCGTTGCAGTCAGGGGGTACGAGCAGTACTTC. As protein: CSVAVRGYEQYF.

The rearrangement uses TRBV7-8 and TRBJ2-7; the D gene is possibly TRBD1 (6 bases). The CDR3 sequence is 18 residues long. Germline CDR1 SGHVS, CDR2 FQNEAQ. Between the trimmed V and J ends, which lost 3 bases and 0 bases, there was a span of 21 bases. The CDR3 loop is CASSFEDADRPSSYEQYF. DNA of the CDR3: TGTGCCAGCAGCTTCGAGGATGCCGACAGGCCGAGCTCCTACGAGCAGTACTTC.